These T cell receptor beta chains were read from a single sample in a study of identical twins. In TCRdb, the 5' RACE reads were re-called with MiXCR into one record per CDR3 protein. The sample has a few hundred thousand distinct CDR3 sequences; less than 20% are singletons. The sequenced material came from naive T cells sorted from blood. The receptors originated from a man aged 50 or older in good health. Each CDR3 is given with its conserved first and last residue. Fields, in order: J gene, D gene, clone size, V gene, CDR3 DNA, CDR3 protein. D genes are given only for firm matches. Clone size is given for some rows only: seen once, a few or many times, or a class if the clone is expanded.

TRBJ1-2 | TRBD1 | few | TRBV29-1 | TGCAGCGTTGAAGGACCAAGGGGGCCCAGTAACTATGGCTACACCTTC | CSVEGPRGPSNYGYTF
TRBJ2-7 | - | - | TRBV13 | TGTGCCAGCAGCCACCAGGGGTACGAGCAGTACTTC | CASSHQGYEQYF
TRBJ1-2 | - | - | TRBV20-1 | TGCAGTGCGTTCGACAGGACTAACTATGGCTACACCTTC | CSAFDRTNYGYTF
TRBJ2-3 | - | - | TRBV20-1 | TGCAGTGCTAGAGATCCGAATAGCTCTGGTGATACGCAGTATTTT | CSARDPNSSGDTQYF
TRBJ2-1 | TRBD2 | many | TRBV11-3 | TGTGCCAGCAGCTTAGATGGACTAGCGGGGGGCCGTCAGTTCTTC | CASSLDGLAGGRQFF
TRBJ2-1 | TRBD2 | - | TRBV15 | TGTGCCACCAGCAGAGGTTTCACCGGACTAGCGGGAGGGAATCTCTACAATGAGCAGTTCTTC | CATSRGFTGLAGGNLYNEQFF
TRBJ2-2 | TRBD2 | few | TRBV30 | TGTGCTCGGACTAGCGGGGCCACCGGGGAGCTGTTTTTT | CARTSGATGELFF
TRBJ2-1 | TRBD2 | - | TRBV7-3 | TGTGCCAGCAGCTTTACCCCTAGCGGAGTCTACAATGAGCAGTTCTTC | CASSFTPSGVYNEQFF
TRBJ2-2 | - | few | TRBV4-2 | TGTGCCAGCAGCCAAGTTCTGGGGGCGAACACCGGGGAGCTGTTTTTT | CASSQVLGANTGELFF
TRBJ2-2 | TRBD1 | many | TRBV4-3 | TGCGCCAGCAGCCAAGATATGAGGACAGGGGCGAACACCGGGGAGCTGTTTTTT | CASSQDMRTGANTGELFF
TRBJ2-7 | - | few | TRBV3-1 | TGTGCCAGCAGTCGAGGACTGTCTCACGAGCAGTACTTC | CASSRGLSHEQYF
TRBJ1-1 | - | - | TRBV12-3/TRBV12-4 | TGTGCCAGCGGGTTGGGGGCTGAAGCTTTCTTT | CASGLGAEAFF
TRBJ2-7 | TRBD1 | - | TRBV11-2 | TGTGCCAGCAGCACCAGGACAGGGCGAAACGAGCAGTACTTC | CASSTRTGRNEQYF
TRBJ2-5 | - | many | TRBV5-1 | TGCGCCAGCAGCTTGGTGGGGCGGCAAGAGACCCAGTACTTC | CASSLVGRQETQYF
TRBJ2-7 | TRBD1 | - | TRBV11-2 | TGTGCCAGCAGCTTACTAACCCCTATGGGACAGGGGTCCTACGAGCAGTACTTC | CASSLLTPMGQGSYEQYF
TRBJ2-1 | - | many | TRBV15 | TGTGCCACCAGCCGTTCACGGGCCAACAATGAGCAGTTCTTC | CATSRSRANNEQFF
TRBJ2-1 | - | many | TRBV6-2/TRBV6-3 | TGTGCCAGCAGTTACTCCTGGGGAACGGGCGGCAATGAGCAGTTCTTC | CASSYSWGTGGNEQFF
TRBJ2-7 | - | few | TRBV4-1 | TGCGCCAGCAGCCGGACACTGATCTACGAGCAGTACTTC | CASSRTLIYEQYF
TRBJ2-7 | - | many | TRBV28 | TGTGCCAGCAGTGGAAGCCACCGCGAGCAGTACTTC | CASSGSHREQYF
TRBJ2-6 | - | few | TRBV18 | TGTGCCAGCTCACGCCAAGGTTCCGGGGCCAACGTCCTGACTTTC | CASSRQGSGANVLTF
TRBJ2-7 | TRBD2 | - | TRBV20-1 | TGCAGTGCTAGAGGTGCGACTAGCGGAGCCCCCTACGAGCAGTACTTC | CSARGATSGAPYEQYF
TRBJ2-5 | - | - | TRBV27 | TGTGCCAGCAGTAGGTTCGGGGGAATCGAGACCCAGTACTTC | CASSRFGGIETQYF
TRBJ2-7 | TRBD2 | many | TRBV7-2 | TGTGCCAGCAGCTTAATGGGACTAGCAGGCGAGCAGTACTTC | CASSLMGLAGEQYF
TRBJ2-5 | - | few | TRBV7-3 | TGTGCCAGCAGCACCCAGGGGCCCAGTAAGCAAGAGACCCAGTACTTC | CASSTQGPSKQETQYF
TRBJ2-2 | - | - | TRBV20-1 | TGCAGTGCTAGAGTGGTCAGGAAAACTTCGAACACCGGGGAGCTGTTTTTT | CSARVVRKTSNTGELFF
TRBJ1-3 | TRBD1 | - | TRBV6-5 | TGTGCCAGCAGTTATGGAAACACAGGGGGCGAACACACCATATATTTT | CASSYGNTGGEHTIYF
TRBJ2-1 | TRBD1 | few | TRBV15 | TGTGCCACCAGCAGAGATTACTCAGGGGGTGAGCAGTTCTTC | CATSRDYSGGEQFF
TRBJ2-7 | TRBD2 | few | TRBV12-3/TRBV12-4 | TGTGCCAGCAGTCCCGGGACTAGCGATATCTACGAGCAGTACTTC | CASSPGTSDIYEQYF
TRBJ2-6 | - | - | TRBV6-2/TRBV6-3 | TGTGCCAGCAGCCATACCCAAGGCACTTCTGGGGCCAACGTCCTGACTTTC | CASSHTQGTSGANVLTF
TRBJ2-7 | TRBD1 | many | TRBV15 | TGTGCCACCAGCACACGGACAGGGAGCTACGAGCAGTACTTC | CATSTRTGSYEQYF
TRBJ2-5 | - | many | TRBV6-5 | TGTGCCAGCAGTTACATAGGGGTATTACAAGAGACCCAGTACTTC | CASSYIGVLQETQYF
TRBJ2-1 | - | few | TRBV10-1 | TGCGCCAGCAGTGAAAGTAACCCAGGGAATGAGCAGTTCTTC | CASSESNPGNEQFF
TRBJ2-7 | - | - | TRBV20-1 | TGCAGTGGCAAAAGTAGGCGTCCCAGCTCCTACGAGCAGTACTTC | CSGKSRRPSSYEQYF
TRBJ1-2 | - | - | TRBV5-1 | TGCGCCAGCAGCTCGGATGGCGATCCAAACTATGGCTACACCTTC | CASSSDGDPNYGYTF
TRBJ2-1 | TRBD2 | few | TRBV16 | TGTGCCAGCAGCTACGGACTAGCGGTCTACAATGAGCAGTTCTTC | CASSYGLAVYNEQFF
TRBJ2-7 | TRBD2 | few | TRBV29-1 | TGCAGCGTTGACCTCGGGGAGGGCCACGAGCAGTACTTC | CSVDLGEGHEQYF
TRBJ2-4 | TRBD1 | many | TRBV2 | TGTGCCAGCAGTTGGGACAGGGCGCTAGCCAAAAACATTCAGTACTTC | CASSWDRALAKNIQYF
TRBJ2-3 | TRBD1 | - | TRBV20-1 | TGCAGTGCTAGTTCGGGACAGGGGGCCGATACGCAGTATTTT | CSASSGQGADTQYF
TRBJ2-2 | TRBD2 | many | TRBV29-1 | TGCAGCGTTGTAATCGGGAGGTCCACCGGGGAGCTGTTTTTT | CSVVIGRSTGELFF
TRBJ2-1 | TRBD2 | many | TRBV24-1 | TGTGCCACCAGTGACCTGGGACTAGCGGGCAACAATGAGCAGTTCTTC | CATSDLGLAGNNEQFF
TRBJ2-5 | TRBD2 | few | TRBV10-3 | TGTGCCATCAGTGGGACTAGCGGAAAAGAGACCCAGTACTTC | CAISGTSGKETQYF
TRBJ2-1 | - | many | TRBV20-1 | TGCAGTGCTATTCAGGCGGAGAACTCCTACAATGAGCAGTTCTTC | CSAIQAENSYNEQFF
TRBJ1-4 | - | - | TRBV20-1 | TGCAGTGCTTTGGCGGGGAGGACTAATGAAAAACTGTTTTTT | CSALAGRTNEKLFF